This entry is about one T cell receptor (beta chain). For the second PCR, which ran for roughly 6 to 12 cycles, a sample-barcoded 5' primer and a J-beta primer mix were used. Each CDR3 protein gets one entry after TCRdb re-called the 5' RACE reads with MiXCR. The top ten clones hold 8% to 10% of a sample with more than 600,000 distinct CDR3 sequences, 25% of them seen once. It was roughly 10 milliliters of peripheral blood that were drawn from each donor. The data were obtained in a study of blood T cells in healthy people across ages. The CDR3 totals 14 residues. CDR1 and CDR2 (germline): PRHDT, FYEKMQ (reference sequence). V was shortened by 3 bases and J by 2 bases, with 11 bases between the two germline ends. These data were likewise used in another study, on T cells of mothers and their children. Per that study: The whole RNA yield was converted to cDNA, roughly 1.5 ug per 15 ul. Researchers report slightly higher, though non-significant, overlap in related mother-child pairs than in unrelated pairs.

Material: blood. V gene TRBV13 combines with J gene TRBJ2-7; perhaps D is TRBD1 or TRBD2 (5 bases each). This TCR came from a boy between 10 and 17 years old in good health. The CDR3 nucleotides are TGTGCCAGCAGCTTTGGGACCAGACCCTACGAGCAGTACTTC. It encodes CASSFGTRPYEQYF.